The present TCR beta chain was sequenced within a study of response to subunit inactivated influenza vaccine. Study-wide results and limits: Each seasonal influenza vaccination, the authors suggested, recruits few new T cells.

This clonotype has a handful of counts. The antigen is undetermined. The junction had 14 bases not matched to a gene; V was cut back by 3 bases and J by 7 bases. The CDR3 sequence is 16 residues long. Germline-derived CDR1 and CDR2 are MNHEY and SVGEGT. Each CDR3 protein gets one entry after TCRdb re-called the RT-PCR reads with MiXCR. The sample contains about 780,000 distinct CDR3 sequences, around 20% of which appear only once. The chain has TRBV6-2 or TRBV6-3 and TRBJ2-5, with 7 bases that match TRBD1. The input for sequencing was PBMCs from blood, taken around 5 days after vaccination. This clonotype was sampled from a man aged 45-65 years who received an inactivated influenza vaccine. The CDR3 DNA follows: TGTGCCAGCAGTTATCCTCCCCACAGGGGCGGACGGACCCAGTACTTC. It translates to CASSYPPHRGGRTQYF.